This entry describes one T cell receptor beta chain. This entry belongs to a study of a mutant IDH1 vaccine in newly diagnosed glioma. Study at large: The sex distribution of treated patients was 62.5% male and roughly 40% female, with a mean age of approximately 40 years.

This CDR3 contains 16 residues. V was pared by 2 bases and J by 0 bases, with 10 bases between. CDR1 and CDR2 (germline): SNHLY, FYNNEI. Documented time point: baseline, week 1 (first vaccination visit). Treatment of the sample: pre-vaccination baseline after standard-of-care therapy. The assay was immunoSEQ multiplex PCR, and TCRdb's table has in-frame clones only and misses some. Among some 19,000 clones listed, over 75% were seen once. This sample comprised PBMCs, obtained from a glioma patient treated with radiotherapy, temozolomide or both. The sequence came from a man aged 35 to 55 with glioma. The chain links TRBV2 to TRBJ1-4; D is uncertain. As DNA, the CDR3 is TGTGCCAGCAGTGAAAATCCGCTCGCAACTAATGAAAAACTGTTTTTT. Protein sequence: CASSENPLATNEKLFF.